This T cell receptor (beta chain) appears in the sequencing data of a study of glioma-infiltrating T cells. Only a few counts were recorded for this clonotype. TCR alpha and beta CDR3 regions were amplified from RNA using iRepertoire nested multiplex PCR. TCRdb called the multiplex PCR reads again in MiXCR, with one record for every CDR3 protein. The sample shows approximately 90,000 distinct CDR3 sequences, 23% of them seen only once. This CDR3 region has 16 residues. The ends were cut back, 0 bases at V and 5 bases at J, with 19 bases in the middle. CDR1 is SQVTM and CDR2 is ANQGSEA in the germline V gene.

The chain combines TRBV29-1 with TRBJ2-5; D possibly corresponds to TRBD1 (5 bases). The origin of this receptor is a human donor with low-grade glioma or glioblastoma, undergoing nonglioma brain surgery, or in good health (not recorded which). The sample consisted of glioma tissue, nonneoplastic brain tissue, or PBMCs (not recorded which). Here the CDR3 reads CSVEDHARVRGETQYF. The CDR3 coding sequence is TGCAGCGTTGAAGATCACGCCAGGGTACGAGGTGAGACCCAGTACTTC.